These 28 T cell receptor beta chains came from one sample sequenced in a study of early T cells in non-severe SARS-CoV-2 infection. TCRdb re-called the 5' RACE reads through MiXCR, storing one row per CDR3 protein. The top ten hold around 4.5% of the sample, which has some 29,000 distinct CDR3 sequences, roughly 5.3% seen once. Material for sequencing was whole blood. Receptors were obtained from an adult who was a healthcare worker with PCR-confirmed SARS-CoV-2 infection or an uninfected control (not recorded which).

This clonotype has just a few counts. The CDR3 protein is CSVEDNQGRGELFF. CDR3 in DNA: TGCAGCGTTGAAGATAATCAGGGGCGGGGGGAGCTGTTTTTT. The J gene is TRBJ2-2, the V gene TRBV29-1, with a weak D call TRBD1 (6 bases). The CDR3 has 14 amino acids. Germline V gene lookup returns CDR1 SQVTM and CDR2 ANQGSEA. V was pared by 0 bases and J by 8 bases, with 13 bases between.

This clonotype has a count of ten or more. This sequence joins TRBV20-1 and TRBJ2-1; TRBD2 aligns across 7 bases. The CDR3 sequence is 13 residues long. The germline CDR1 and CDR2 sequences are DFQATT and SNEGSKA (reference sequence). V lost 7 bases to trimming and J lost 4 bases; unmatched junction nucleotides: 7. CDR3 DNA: TGCAGTGTTTGGACTAGTGGTTACAATGAGCAGTTCTTC. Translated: CSVWTSGYNEQFF.

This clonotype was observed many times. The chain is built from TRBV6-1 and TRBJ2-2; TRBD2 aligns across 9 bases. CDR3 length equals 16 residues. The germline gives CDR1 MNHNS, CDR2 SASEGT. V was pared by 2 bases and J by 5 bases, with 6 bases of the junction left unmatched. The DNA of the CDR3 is TGTGCCAGCAGTGAAAGGACTAGCGTAGGTACCGGGGAGCTGTTTTTT. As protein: CASSERTSVGTGELFF.

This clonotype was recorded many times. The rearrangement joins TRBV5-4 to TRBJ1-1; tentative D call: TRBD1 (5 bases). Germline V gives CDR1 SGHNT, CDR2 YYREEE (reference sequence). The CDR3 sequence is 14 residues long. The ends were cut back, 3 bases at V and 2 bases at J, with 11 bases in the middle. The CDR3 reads CASSSQGHNTEAFF. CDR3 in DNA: TGTGCCAGCAGCTCTCAGGGTCATAACACTGAAGCTTTCTTT. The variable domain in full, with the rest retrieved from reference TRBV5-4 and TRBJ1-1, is ETGVTQSPTHLIKTRGQQVTLRCSSQSGHNTVSWYQQALGQGPQFIFQYYREEENGRGNFPPRFSGLQFPNYSSELNVNALELDDSALYLCASSSQGHNTEAFFGQGTRLTVV.

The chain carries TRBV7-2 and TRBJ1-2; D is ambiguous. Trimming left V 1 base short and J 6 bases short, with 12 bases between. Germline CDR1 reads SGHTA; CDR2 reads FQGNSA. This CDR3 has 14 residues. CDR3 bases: TGTGCCAGCAGCTTAGTCCCCAGGAGGGATGGCTACACCTTC. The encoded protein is CASSLVPRRDGYTF.

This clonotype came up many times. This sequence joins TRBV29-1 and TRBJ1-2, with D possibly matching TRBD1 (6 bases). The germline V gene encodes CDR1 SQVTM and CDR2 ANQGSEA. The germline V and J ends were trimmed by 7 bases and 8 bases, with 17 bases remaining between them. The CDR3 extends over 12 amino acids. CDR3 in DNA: TGCAGCGCCAGACGACAGGTGGGAGGCTACACCTTC. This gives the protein CSARRQVGGYTF.

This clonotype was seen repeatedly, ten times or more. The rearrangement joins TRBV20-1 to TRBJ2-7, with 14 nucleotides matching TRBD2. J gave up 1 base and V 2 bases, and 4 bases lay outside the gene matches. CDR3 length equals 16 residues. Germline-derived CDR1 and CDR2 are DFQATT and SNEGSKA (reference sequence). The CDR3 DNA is TGCAGTGCTAGACCGGGACTAGCGGGAGAGTCCTACGAGCAGTACTTC. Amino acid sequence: CSARPGLAGESYEQYF.

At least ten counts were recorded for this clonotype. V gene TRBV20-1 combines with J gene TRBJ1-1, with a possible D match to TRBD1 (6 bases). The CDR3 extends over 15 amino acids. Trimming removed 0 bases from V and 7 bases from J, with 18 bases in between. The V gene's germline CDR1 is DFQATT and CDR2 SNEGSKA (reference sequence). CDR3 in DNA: TGCAGTGCTAGAGATCGGCACAGGGCCGACCTTGAAGCTTTCTTT. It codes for CSARDRHRADLEAFF.

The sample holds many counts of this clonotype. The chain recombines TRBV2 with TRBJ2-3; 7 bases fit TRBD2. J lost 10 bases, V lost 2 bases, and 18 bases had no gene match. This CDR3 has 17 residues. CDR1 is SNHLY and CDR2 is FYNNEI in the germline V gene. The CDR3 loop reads CASSERGREGRHPAQYF. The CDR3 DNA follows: TGTGCCAGCAGTGAACGGGGGAGGGAGGGCCGACATCCAGCGCAGTATTTT.

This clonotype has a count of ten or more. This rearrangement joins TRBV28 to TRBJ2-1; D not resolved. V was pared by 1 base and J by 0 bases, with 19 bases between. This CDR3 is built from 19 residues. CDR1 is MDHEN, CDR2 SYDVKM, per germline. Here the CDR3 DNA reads TGTGCCAGCAGTTTATCGGGTTATTTAAAGAAGAGCTCCTACAATGAGCAGTTCTTC. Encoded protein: CASSLSGYLKKSSYNEQFF. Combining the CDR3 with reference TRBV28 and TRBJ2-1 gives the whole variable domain DVKVTQSSRYLVKRTGEKVFLECVQDMDHENMFWYRQDPGLGLRLIYFSYDVKMKEKGDIPEGYSVSREKKERFSLILESASTNQTSMYLCASSLSGYLKKSSYNEQFFGPGTRLTVL.

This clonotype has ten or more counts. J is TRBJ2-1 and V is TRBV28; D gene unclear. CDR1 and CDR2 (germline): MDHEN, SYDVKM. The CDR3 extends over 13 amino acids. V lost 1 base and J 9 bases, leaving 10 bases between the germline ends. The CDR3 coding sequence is TGTGCCAGCAGTTTATTGGGTCCGGGTGAGCAGTTCTTC. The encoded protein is CASSLLGPGEQFF.

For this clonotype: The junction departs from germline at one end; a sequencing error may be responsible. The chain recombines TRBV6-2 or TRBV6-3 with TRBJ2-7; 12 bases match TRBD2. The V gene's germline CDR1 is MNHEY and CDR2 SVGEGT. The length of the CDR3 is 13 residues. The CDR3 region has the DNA TGTGCCGGCAGTTCATACCTGGGACTAGCGGGGTACTTC. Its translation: CAGSSYLGLAGYF.

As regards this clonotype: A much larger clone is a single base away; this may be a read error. CDR3 loop: CSVDRASIAGGLYEQYF. Here the CDR3 DNA reads TGCAGCGTTGATCGGGCCAGTATAGCGGGAGGGCTCTACGAGCAGTACTTC. The chain carries TRBV29-1 and TRBJ2-7; 11 bases fit TRBD2. The CDR3 is made up of 17 amino acids. Trimming at V came to 3 bases and at J to 3 bases, leaving 13 bases not matched to a gene. Germline assignment: CDR1 SQVTM and CDR2 ANQGSEA.

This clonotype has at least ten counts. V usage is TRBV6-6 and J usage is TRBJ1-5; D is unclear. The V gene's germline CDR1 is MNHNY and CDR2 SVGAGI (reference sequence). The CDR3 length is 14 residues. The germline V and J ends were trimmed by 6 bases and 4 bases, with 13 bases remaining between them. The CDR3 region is CASRQDEENQPQHF. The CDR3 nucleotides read TGTGCCAGCAGGCAGGACGAGGAGAATCAGCCCCAGCATTTT.

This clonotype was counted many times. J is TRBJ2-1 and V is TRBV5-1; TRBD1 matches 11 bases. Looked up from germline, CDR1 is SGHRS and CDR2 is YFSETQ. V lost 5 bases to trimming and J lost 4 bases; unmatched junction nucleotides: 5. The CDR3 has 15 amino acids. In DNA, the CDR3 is TGCGCCAGCAGTTTAGGGACAGGGGGATACAATGAGCAGTTCTTC. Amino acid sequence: CASSLGTGGYNEQFF.

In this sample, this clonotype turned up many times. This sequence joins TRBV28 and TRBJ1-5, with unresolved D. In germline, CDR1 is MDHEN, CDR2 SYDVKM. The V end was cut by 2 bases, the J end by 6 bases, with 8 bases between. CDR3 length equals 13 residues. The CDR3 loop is CASSLGVGQPQHF. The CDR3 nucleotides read TGTGCCAGCAGTTTAGGGGTAGGTCAGCCCCAGCATTTT.

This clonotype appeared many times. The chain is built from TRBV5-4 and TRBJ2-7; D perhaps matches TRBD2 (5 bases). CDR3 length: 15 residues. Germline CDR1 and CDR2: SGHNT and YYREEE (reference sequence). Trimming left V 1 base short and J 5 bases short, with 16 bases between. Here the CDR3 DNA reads TGTGCCAGCAGCTTGACGAGCGGCCTAGGGAACGAGCAGTACTTC. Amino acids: CASSLTSGLGNEQYF.

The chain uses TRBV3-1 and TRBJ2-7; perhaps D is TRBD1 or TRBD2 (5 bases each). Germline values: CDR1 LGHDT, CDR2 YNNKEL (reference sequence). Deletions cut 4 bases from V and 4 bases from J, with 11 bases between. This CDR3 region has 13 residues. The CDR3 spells CASSLLEGYEQYF. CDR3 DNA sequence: TGTGCCAGCAGCCTACTCGAGGGGTACGAGCAGTACTTC.

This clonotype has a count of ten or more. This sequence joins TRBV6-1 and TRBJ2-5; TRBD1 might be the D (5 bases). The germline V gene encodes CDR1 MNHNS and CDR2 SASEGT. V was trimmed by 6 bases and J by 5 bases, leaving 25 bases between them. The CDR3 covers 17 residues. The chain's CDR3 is CASSLGTEQGLAETQYF. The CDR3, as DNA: TGTGCCAGCAGCCTAGGAACCGAGCAGGGTCTTGCTGAGACCCAGTACTTC.

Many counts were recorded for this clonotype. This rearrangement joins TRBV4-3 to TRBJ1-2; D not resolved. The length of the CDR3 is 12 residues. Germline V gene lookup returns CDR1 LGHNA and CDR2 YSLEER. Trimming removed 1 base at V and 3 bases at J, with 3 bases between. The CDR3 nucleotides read TGCGCCAGCAGCCAAGGAGACTATGGCTACACCTTC. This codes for CASSQGDYGYTF.

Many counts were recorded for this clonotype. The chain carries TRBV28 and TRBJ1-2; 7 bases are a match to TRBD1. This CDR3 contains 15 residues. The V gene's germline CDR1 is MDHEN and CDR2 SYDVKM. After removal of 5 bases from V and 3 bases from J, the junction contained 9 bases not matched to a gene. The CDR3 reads CASSDGQAIHYGYTF. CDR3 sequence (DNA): TGTGCCAGCAGTGACGGACAGGCAATTCACTATGGCTACACCTTC.

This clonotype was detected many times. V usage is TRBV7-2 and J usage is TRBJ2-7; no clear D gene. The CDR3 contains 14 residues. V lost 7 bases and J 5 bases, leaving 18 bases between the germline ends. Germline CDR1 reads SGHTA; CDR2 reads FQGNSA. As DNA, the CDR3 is TGTGCCAGCAAAGCAGGACCGAAGACGGACGAGCAGTACTTC. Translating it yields CASKAGPKTDEQYF.

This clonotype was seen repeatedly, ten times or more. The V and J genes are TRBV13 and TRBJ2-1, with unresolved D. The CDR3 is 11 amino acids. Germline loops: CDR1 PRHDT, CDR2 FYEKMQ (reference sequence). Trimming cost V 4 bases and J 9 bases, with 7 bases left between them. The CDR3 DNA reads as TGTGCCAGCAGCTGGCTGAGTGAGCAGTTCTTC. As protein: CASSWLSEQFF.

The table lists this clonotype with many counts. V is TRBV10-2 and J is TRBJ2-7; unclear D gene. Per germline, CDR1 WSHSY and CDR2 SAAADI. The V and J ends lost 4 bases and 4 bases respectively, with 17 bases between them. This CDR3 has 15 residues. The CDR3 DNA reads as TGCGCCAGCAGTGGGGGTCTGGGGATGATGTACGAGCAGTACTTC. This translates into CASSGGLGMMYEQYF.

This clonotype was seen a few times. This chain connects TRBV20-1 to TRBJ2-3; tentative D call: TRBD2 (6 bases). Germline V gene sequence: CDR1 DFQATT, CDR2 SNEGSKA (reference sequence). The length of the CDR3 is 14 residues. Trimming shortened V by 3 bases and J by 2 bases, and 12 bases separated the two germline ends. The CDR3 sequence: CSASSAGITDTQYF. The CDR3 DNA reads TGCAGTGCTAGTTCGGCGGGAATCACAGATACGCAGTATTTT.

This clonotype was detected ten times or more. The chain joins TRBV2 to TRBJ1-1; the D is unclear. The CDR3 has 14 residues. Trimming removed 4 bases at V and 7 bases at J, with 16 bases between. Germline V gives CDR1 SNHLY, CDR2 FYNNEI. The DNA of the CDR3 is TGTGCCAGCAGTGCCGTGGGGATCGTTGGTGAAGCTTTCTTT. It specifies CASSAVGIVGEAFF.

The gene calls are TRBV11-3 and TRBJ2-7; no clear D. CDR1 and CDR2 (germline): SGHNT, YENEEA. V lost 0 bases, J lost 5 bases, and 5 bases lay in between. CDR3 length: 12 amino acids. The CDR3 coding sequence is TGTGCCAGCAGCTTAGACCGCCACGAGCAGTACTTC. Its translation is CASSLDRHEQYF. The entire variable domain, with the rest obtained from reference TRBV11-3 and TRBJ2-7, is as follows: EAGVVQSPRYKIIEKKQPVAFWCNPISGHNTLYWYLQNLGQGPELLIRYENEEAVDDSQLPKDRFSAERLKGVDSTLKIQPAELGDSAVYLCASSLDRHEQYFGPGTRLTVT.

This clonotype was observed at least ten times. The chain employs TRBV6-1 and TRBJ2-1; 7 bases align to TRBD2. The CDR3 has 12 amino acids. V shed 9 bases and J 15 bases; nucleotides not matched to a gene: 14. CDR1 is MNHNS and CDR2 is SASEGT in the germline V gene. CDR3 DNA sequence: TGTGCCAGTACAAAAACCGGGAGGCAGGTGTTCTTC. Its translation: CASTKTGRQVFF.